Sequencing of this T cell receptor beta chain was carried out in a study of blood T cell repertoires in COVID-19. Germline assignment: CDR1 MNHEY and CDR2 SVGAGI. V lost 4 bases, J lost 7 bases, and 3 bases stayed unmatched. The CDR3 has 14 residues. Profiling relied on immunoSEQ multiplex PCR, and the TCRdb table lists in-frame clones only, not all of them. The sample has some 370,000 clones; 75% to 90% are singletons. The J gene is TRBJ1-4, the V gene TRBV6-5, with TRBD1 matching over 10 bases. Material for sequencing was PBMCs or T cells enriched from blood (not recorded which). The source of this sequence is a woman aged 45-65 years who had recovered from COVID-19. The DNA of the CDR3 is TGTGCCAGCAGTTCCGGGACAGGGGCTGAAAAACTGTTTTTT. Protein: CASSSGTGAEKLFF.